The rows below give T cell receptor beta chains drawn from one sample of a study of CXCR3-negative and CXCR3-positive naive CD8 T cells. TCRdb re-called the 5' RACE reads and catalogs CDR3 proteins one per entry, DNA excluded. The specimen's table records around 48,000 distinct CDR3 sequences. Sequenced input: memory CD8+ T cells from blood. The source is a human donor in good health. Some clones in this sample may be carry-over from other donors' samples. The CDR3 runs from the conserved cysteine through the conserved F or W. A clone size is listed for some rows: how often the clone was seen (once, few, many), or a class if it is expanded.

size: .
J: TRBJ1-2
V: TRBV14
CDR3: CASSQETRDLDGYTF

size: .
J: TRBJ2-3
V: TRBV15
CDR3: CATTQGEADTQYF

size: .
J: TRBJ2-7
V: TRBV3-1
CDR3: CASSQPGTGPYEQYF

size: .
J: TRBJ2-3
V: TRBV5-5
CDR3: CASSEDRTTDTQYF

size: .
J: TRBJ2-3
V: TRBV9
CDR3: CASSVERVISTDTQYF

size: .
J: TRBJ2-7
V: TRBV20-1
CDR3: CSASGDHYEQYF

size: .
J: TRBJ2-2
V: TRBV29-1
CDR3: CSVYLGLKGTGELFF

size: .
J: TRBJ2-7
V: TRBV19
CDR3: CASSTALGPYYEQYF

size: medium-sized
J: TRBJ2-2
V: TRBV6-4
CDR3: CASSDSSTGELFF

size: .
J: TRBJ2-1
V: TRBV3-1
CDR3: CASSQEIAGGYNEQFF

size: .
J: TRBJ1-2
V: TRBV29-1
CDR3: CSVHADRGNYGYTF

size: .
J: TRBJ2-2
V: TRBV12-3/TRBV12-4
CDR3: CASSLRDPRAGELFF

size: .
J: TRBJ2-1
V: TRBV20-1
CDR3: CSARSPSGDHNEQFF

size: .
J: TRBJ2-3
V: TRBV6-2/TRBV6-3
CDR3: CASSFPTADTQYF

size: .
J: TRBJ1-5
V: TRBV7-9
CDR3: CASSPALGSNQPQHF

size: medium-sized
J: TRBJ2-2
V: TRBV28
CDR3: CASSLSGQYTGELFF

size: .
J: TRBJ2-1
V: TRBV11-1
CDR3: CASSSTHNEQFF

size: .
J: TRBJ2-5
V: TRBV28
CDR3: CASSPGQGTPEIQETQYF

size: .
J: TRBJ2-3
V: TRBV3-1
CDR3: CASSSSFEGNLSDTQYF

size: .
J: TRBJ1-4
V: TRBV27
CDR3: CASSEDRAKLFF

size: .
J: TRBJ2-7
V: TRBV15
CDR3: CATSRAARLDEQYF

size: .
J: TRBJ2-7
V: TRBV9
CDR3: CASNFGQGTYEQYF

size: .
J: TRBJ1-5
V: TRBV6-6
CDR3: CASSYSGQPQHF

size: .
J: TRBJ2-7
V: TRBV29-1
CDR3: CSVELRDRATYEQYF

size: .
J: TRBJ1-1
V: TRBV4-3
CDR3: CASSQVMNTEAFF

size: .
J: TRBJ1-1
V: TRBV20-1
CDR3: CSARRGDMNTEAFF

size: .
J: TRBJ1-1
V: TRBV29-1
CDR3: CSVSPFLQGSATEAFF

size: .
J: TRBJ2-2
V: TRBV6-6
CDR3: CASSPDRYTGELFF

size: .
J: TRBJ2-3
V: TRBV6-2/TRBV6-3
CDR3: CASSYSLAGDTDTQYF

size: .
J: TRBJ1-2
V: TRBV5-5
CDR3: CASSLPGSNYGYTF

size: .
J: TRBJ1-1
V: TRBV6-2/TRBV6-3
CDR3: CASRTKYSDQEGTEAFF

size: .
J: TRBJ2-2
V: TRBV4-2
CDR3: CASSQWGASGELFF

size: .
J: TRBJ1-1
V: TRBV5-1
CDR3: CASKRSTEAFF

size: .
J: TRBJ2-7
V: TRBV29-1
CDR3: CSVVNDAMGTYEQYF

size: .
J: TRBJ2-7
V: TRBV7-3
CDR3: CASSLGLPGEQYF

size: .
J: TRBJ2-7
V: TRBV11-2
CDR3: CASSWGGRGPAYEQYF

size: .
J: TRBJ2-7
V: TRBV5-1
CDR3: CASSLRHGTETYEQYF

size: .
J: TRBJ1-5
V: TRBV6-2/TRBV6-3
CDR3: CASSDRGSNQPQHF

size: .
J: TRBJ1-1
V: TRBV28
CDR3: CASSFGALAFF

size: .
J: TRBJ2-5
V: TRBV28
CDR3: CASSGPLTGLETQYF

size: .
J: TRBJ1-1
V: TRBV20-1
CDR3: CSAKGDNSHTEAFF

size: .
J: TRBJ2-1
V: TRBV4-3
CDR3: CASSQVGQAYNEQFF

size: .
J: TRBJ2-2
V: TRBV5-1
CDR3: CASTARGLALTGELFF

size: .
J: TRBJ1-2
V: TRBV7-9
CDR3: CASSDQGRGGYTF

size: .
J: TRBJ2-7
V: TRBV29-1
CDR3: CSVQGQENYEQYF

size: .
J: TRBJ1-2
V: TRBV28
CDR3: CASRETGQTYGYTF

size: .
J: TRBJ2-1
V: TRBV6-4
CDR3: CASSDSGGGYNEQFF

size: .
J: TRBJ1-5
V: TRBV28
CDR3: CASTPRPAGQPQHF

size: .
J: TRBJ2-7
V: TRBV7-2
CDR3: CASSLGGRVRDEQYF

size: .
J: TRBJ2-7
V: TRBV29-1
CDR3: CSVQLAGDLPYEQYF

size: .
J: TRBJ2-2
V: TRBV28
CDR3: CASSLWKRYDRTYTGELFF

size: .
J: TRBJ2-1
V: TRBV7-6
CDR3: CASSFTGGNEQFF

size: .
J: TRBJ2-7
V: TRBV5-5
CDR3: CASSGAADEQYF